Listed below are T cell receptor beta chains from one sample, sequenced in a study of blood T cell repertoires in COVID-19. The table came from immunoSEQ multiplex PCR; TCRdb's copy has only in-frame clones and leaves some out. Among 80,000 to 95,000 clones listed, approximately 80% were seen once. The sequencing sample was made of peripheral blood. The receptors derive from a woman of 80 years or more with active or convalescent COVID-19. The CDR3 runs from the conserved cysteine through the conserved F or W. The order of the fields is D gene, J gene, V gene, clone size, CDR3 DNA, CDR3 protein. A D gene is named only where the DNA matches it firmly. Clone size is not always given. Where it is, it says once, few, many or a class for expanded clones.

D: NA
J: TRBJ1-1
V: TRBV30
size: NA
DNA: TGTGCCTGGAAGATCGGGGGGAACACTGAAGCTTTCTTT
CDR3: CAWKIGGNTEAFF

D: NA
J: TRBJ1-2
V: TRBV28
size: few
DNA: TGTGCCAGCACAGGGGTTTATGGCTACACCTTC
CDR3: CASTGVYGYTF

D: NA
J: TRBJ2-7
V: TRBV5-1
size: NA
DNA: TGCGCCAGCAGCGCGCGACAGGAATCCTACGAGCAGTACTTC
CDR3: CASSARQESYEQYF

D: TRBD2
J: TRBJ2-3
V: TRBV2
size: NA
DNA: TGTGCCAGCAATGGACTAGCGGGAGGCCGGGATACGCAGTATTTT
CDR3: CASNGLAGGRDTQYF

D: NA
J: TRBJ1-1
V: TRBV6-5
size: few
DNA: TGTGCCGCTGGTCGGGTGGCTGAGAACACTGAAGCTTTCTTT
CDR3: CAAGRVAENTEAFF

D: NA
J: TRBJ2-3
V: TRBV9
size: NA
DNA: TGTGCCAGCAGCGTAATTACTACGGCCACAGATACGCAGTATTTT
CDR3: CASSVITTATDTQYF

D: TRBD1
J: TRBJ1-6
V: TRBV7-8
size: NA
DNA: TGTGCCAGCAGCCCCTCCGGGACAGTCGGTTCACCCCTCCACTTT
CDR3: CASSPSGTVGSPLHF

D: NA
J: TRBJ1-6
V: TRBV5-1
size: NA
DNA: TGCGCCAGCAGCTTGGAGGGACAAAATTCACCCCTCCACTTT
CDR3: CASSLEGQNSPLHF

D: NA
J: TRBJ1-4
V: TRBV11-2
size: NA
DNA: TGTGCCAGCAGCTTTTCACAGGCAACTAATGAAAAACTGTTTTTT
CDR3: CASSFSQATNEKLFF

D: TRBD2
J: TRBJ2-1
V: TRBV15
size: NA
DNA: TGTGCCACCAGCAGGGGACGGGAGGGTTACAATGAGCAGTTCTTC
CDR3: CATSRGREGYNEQFF

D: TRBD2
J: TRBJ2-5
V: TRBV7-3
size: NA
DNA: TGTGCCAGCAGCTTAACGTGGCGGGAGGGCCAAGAGACCCAGTACTTC
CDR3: CASSLTWREGQETQYF

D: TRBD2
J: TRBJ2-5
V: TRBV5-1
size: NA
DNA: TGCGCCAGCAGCTCAGGACTAGCGGGAGGGGGGGAGACCCAGTACTTC
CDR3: CASSSGLAGGGETQYF

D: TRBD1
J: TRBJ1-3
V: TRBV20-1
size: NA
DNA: TGCAGTGCTAGTCCCGGGACAGTATCTGGAAACACCATATATTTT
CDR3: CSASPGTVSGNTIYF

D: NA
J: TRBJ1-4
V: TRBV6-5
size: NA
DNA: TGTGCCAGCAGGGGAGGGGGTAATGAAAAACTGTTTTTT
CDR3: CASRGGGNEKLFF

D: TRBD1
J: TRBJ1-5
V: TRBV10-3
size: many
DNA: TGTGCCATCAGTGACCCTGGACAGGGGTATCAGCCCCAGCATTTT
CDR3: CAISDPGQGYQPQHF

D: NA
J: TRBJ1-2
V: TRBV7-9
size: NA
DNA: TGTGCCAGCAGCTTCCCTTGGAGGGGAGGCTATGGCTACACCTTC
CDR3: CASSFPWRGGYGYTF

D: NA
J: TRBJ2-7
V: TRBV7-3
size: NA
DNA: TGTGCCAGCAGCCCCTCTAGCGATTACGAGCAGTACTTC
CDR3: CASSPSSDYEQYF

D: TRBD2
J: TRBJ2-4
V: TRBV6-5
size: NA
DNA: TGTGCCAGCAGTCAGCGGGAGTTGGCCAAAAACATTCAGTACTTC
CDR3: CASSQRELAKNIQYF

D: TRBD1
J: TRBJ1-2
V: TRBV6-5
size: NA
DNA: TGTGCCAGTTCCGGGACAGCTGCTTCCTATGGCTACACCTTC
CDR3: CASSGTAASYGYTF

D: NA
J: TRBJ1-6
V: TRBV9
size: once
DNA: TGTGCCAGCAGCCCACTAGAGAAGGATTCACCCCTCCACTTT
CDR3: CASSPLEKDSPLHF

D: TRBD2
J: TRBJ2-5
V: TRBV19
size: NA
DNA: TGTGCCAGTAGTACTAGCGGGAGTAGAGAGACCCAGTACTTC
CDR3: CASSTSGSRETQYF

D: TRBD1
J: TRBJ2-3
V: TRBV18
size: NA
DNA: TGTGCCAGCTCACCGGACAGGGGTACGCAGTATTTT
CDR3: CASSPDRGTQYF

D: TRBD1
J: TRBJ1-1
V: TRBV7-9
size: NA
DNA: TGTGCCAGCAGCCCAGAGAAGGACAGGGTTGTTGGCACTGAAGCTTTCTTT
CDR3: CASSPEKDRVVGTEAFF

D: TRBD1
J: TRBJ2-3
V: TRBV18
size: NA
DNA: TGTGCCAGCTCAGGGAGACAGGGGGCATCGACAGATACGCAGTATTTT
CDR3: CASSGRQGASTDTQYF

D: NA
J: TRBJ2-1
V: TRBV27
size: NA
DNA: TGTGCCAGCAGCCCCTCGGGGATATCCTACAATGAGCAGTTCTTC
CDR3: CASSPSGISYNEQFF

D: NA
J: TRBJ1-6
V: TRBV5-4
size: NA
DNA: TGTGCCAGCAGCATGGCCGGTGGGGCGGGGACCAATTCACCCCTCCACTTT
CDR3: CASSMAGGAGTNSPLHF

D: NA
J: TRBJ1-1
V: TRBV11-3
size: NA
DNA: TGTGCCAGCAGCCCCCGGACACTTATGAACACTGAAGCTTTCTTT
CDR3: CASSPRTLMNTEAFF

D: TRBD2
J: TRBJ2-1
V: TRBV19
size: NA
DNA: TGTGCCAGTAGTTCAATAGCGGGAGGGCAGTTCTTC
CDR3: CASSSIAGGQFF

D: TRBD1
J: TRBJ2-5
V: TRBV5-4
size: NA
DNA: TGTGCCAGCAGCTCCCAGGGGGCCACGACACAAGAGACCCAGTACTTC
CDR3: CASSSQGATTQETQYF

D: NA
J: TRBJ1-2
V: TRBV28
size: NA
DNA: TGTGCCTGCTTAACAGGAATAGGCTTTGGCTATGGCTACACCTTC
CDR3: CACLTGIGFGYGYTF

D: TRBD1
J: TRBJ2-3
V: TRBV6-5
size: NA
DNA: TGTGCCAGCAGGAGGGGACAGAGCACAGATACGCAGTATTTT
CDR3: CASRRGQSTDTQYF

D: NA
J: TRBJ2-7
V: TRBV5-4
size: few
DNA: TGTGCCAGCAGCTTGGTTAGTCAGGCTCCCTACGAGCAGTACTTC
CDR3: CASSLVSQAPYEQYF

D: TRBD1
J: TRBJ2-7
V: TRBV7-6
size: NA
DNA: TGTGCCAGCAGCTCGCCGGGACAGGGGTCATACGAGCAGTACTTC
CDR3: CASSSPGQGSYEQYF

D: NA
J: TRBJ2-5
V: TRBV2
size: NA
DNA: TGTGCCAGCTACTCGGGGCGGGGCGGTGTAGAGACCCAGTACTTC
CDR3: CASYSGRGGVETQYF

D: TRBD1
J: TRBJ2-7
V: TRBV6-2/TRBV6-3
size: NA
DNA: TGTGCCAGCAGTTCTCGAACAGGGGCCTACGAGCAGTACTTC
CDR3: CASSSRTGAYEQYF

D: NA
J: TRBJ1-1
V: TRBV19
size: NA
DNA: TGTGCCAGTAGTATAGCCATCCAGAACACTGAAGCTTTCTTT
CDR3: CASSIAIQNTEAFF

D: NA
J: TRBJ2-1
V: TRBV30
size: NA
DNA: TGTGCCTGGAGCAGGGGTATCTCCTACAATGAGCAGTTCTTC
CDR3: CAWSRGISYNEQFF

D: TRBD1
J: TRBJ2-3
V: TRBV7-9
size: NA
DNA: TGTGCCAGCAGCTTCCGGGACAGGGTCACAGATACGCAGTATTTT
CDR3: CASSFRDRVTDTQYF

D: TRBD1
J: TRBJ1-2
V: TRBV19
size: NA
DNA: TGTGCCAGTAGTATTGGGCCCCCACAGGGGAGGATTGGCTACACCTTC
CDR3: CASSIGPPQGRIGYTF

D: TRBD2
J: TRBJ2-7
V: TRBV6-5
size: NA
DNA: TGTGCCAGCAGTTCAGCGGGGGTCTACGAGCAGTACTTC
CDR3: CASSSAGVYEQYF

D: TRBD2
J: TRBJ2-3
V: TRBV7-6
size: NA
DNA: TGTGCCAGCAGCTTATTGGCTAGCGGGGGCCTTGGCACAGATACGCAGTATTTT
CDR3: CASSLLASGGLGTDTQYF

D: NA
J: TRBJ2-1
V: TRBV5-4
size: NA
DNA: TGTGCCAGCAGCCGCCCCGGAGGAAATGAGCAGTTCTTC
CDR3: CASSRPGGNEQFF

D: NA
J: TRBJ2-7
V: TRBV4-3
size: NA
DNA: TGCGCCAGCAGCCAACTCCCTACAGGGCATCGGTACGAGCAGTACTTC
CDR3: CASSQLPTGHRYEQYF